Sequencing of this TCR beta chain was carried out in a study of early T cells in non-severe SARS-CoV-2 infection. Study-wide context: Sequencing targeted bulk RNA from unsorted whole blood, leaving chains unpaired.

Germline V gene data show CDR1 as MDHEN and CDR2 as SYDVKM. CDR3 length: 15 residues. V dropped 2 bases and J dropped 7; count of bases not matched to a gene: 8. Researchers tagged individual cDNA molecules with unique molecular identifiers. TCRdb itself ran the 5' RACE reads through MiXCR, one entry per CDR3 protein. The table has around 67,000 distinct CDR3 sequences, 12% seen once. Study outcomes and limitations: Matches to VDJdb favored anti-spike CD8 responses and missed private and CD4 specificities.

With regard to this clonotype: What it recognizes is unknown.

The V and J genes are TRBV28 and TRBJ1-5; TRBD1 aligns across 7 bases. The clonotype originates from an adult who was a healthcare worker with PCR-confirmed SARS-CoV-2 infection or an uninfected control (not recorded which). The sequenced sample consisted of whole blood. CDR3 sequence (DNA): TGTGCCAGCAGTTTACTCTCGACAGGGAAACAGCCCCAGCATTTT. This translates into CASSLLSTGKQPQHF.